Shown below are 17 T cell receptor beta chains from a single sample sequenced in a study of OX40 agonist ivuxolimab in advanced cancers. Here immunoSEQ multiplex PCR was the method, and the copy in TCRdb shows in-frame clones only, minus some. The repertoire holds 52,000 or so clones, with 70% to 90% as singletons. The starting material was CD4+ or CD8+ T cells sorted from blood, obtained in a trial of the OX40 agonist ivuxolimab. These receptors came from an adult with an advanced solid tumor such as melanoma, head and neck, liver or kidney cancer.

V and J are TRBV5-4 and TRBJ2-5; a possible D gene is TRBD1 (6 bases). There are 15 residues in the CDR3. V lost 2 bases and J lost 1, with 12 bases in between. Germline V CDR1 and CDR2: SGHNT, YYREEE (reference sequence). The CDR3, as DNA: TGTGCCAGCAGCTTAGGGGGAAACCTCCAAGAGACCCAGTACTTC. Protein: CASSLGGNLQETQYF.

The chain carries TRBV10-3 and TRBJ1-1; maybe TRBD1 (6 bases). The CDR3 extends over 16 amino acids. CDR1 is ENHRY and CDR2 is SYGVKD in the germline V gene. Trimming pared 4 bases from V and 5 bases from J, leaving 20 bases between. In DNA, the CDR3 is TGTGCCATCAGTGGGGCTGGGGGGGGCGGAAGGACTGAAGCTTTCTTT. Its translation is CAISGAGGGGRTEAFF.

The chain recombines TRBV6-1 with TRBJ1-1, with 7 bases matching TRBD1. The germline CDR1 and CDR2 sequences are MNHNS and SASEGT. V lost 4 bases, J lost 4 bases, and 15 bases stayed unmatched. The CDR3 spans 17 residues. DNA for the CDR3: TGTGCCAGCAGTGGGGACCCGGGACAGAGATCGGGCACTGAAGCTTTCTTT. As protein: CASSGDPGQRSGTEAFF.

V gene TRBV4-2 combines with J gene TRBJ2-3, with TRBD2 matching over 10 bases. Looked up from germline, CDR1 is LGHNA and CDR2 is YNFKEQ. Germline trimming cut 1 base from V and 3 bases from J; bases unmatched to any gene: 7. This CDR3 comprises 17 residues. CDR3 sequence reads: CASSQGLAGGRTDTQYF. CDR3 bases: TGTGCCAGCAGCCAAGGCTTAGCGGGAGGTAGGACAGATACGCAGTATTTT.

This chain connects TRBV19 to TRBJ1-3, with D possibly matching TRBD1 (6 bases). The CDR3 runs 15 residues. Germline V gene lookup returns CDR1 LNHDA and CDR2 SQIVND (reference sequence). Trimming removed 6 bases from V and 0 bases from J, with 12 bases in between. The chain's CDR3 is CASRPRGDSGNTIYF. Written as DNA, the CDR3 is TGTGCCAGTAGACCGAGGGGGGACTCTGGAAACACCATATATTTT. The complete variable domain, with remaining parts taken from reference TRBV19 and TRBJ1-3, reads DGGITQSPKYLFRKEGQNVTLSCEQNLNHDAMYWYRQDPGQGLRLIYYSQIVNDFQKGDIAEGYSVSREKKESFPLTVTSAQKNPTAFYLCASRPRGDSGNTIYFGEGSWLTVV.

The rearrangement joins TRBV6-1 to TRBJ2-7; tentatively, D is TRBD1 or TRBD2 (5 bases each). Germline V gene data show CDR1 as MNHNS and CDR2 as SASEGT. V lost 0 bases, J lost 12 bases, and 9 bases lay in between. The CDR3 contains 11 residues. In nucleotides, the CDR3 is TGTGCCAGCAGTGAAGCGAGGGGTCTGTACTTC. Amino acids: CASSEARGLYF.

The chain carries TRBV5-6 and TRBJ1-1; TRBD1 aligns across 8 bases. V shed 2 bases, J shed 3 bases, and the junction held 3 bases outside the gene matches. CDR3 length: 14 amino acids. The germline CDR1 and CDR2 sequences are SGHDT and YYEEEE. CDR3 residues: CASSFGQGDTEAFF. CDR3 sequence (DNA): TGTGCCAGCAGCTTTGGACAGGGTGACACTGAAGCTTTCTTT. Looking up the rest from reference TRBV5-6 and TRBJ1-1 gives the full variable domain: DAGVTQSPTHLIKTRGQQVTLRCSPKSGHDTVSWYQQALGQGPQFIFQYYEEEERQRGNFPDRFSGHQFPNYSSELNVNALLLGDSALYLCASSFGQGDTEAFFGQGTRLTVV.

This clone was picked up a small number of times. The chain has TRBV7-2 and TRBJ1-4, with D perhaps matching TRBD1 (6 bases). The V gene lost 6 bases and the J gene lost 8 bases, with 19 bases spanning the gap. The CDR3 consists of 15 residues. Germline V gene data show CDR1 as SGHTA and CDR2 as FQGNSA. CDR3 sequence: CASSLKMGAGEKLFF. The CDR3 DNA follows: TGTGCCAGCAGTCTGAAAATGGGGGCTGGGGAAAAACTGTTTTTT.

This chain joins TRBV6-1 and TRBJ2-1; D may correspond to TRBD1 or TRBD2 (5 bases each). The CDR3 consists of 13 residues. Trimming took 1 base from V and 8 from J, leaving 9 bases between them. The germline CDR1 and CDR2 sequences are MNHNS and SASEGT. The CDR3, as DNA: TGTGCCAGCAGTGAAGACAGGCGGGATGAGCAGTTCTTC. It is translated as CASSEDRRDEQFF.

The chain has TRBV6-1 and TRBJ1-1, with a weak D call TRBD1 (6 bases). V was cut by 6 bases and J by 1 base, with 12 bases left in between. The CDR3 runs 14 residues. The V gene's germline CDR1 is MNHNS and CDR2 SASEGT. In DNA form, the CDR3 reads TGTGCCAGCAGGCGACAGGCGAAGAACACTGAAGCTTTCTTT. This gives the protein CASRRQAKNTEAFF.

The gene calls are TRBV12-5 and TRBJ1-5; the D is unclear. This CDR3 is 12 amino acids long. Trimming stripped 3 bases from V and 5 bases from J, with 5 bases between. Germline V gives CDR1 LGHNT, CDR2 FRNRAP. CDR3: CASGFPDQPQHF. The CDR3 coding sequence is TGTGCTAGTGGTTTTCCTGATCAGCCCCAGCATTTT.

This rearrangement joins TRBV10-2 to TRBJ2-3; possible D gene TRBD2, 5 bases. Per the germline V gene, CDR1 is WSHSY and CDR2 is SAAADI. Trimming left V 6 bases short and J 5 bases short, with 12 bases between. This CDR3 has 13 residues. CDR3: CASSEGGGDTQYF. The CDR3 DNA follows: TGCGCCAGCAGCGAAGGCGGAGGAGATACGCAGTATTTT.

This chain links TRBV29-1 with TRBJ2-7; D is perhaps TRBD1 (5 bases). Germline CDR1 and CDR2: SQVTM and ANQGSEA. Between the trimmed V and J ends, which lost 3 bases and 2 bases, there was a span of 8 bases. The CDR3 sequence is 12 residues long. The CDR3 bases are TGCAGCGTTGAGACAGAAACCTACGAGCAGTACTTC. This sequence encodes CSVETETYEQYF.

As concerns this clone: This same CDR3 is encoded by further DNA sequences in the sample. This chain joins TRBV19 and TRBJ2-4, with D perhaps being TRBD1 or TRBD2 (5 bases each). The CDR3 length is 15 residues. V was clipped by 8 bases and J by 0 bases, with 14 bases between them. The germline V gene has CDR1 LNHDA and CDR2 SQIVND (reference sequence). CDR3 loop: CASSSQGPAKNIQYF. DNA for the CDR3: TGTGCCAGTTCTAGTCAGGGACCAGCCAAAAACATTCAGTACTTC.

CDR3 residues: CASSEVGGVAKNIQYF. The CDR3 DNA is TGCGCCAGCAGTGAAGTGGGGGGCGTTGCCAAAAACATTCAGTACTTC. The chain uses TRBV10-2 and TRBJ2-4; the D gene could be TRBD1 or TRBD2 (6 bases each). Germline lookup yields CDR1 WSHSY and CDR2 SAAADI. This CDR3 has 16 amino acids. Trimming cost V 3 bases and J 1 base, with 13 bases left between them.

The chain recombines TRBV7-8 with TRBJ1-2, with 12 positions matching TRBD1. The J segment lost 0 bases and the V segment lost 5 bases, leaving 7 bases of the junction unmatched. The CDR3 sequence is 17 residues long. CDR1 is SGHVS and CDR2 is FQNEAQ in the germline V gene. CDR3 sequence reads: CASSQGQGARANYGYTF. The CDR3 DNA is TGTGCCAGCAGCCAGGGACAGGGGGCGAGAGCTAACTATGGCTACACCTTC.

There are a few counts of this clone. The CDR3 reads CASRRTRGDYGYTF. The CDR3, as DNA: TGTGCCAGTAGGCGAACACGGGGTGACTATGGCTACACCTTC. The chain couples TRBV19 to TRBJ1-2; D not certain. The CDR3 totals 14 residues. V was trimmed by 6 bases and J by 3 bases, leaving 14 bases between them. CDR1 LNHDA and CDR2 SQIVND come from the germline V gene (reference sequence).